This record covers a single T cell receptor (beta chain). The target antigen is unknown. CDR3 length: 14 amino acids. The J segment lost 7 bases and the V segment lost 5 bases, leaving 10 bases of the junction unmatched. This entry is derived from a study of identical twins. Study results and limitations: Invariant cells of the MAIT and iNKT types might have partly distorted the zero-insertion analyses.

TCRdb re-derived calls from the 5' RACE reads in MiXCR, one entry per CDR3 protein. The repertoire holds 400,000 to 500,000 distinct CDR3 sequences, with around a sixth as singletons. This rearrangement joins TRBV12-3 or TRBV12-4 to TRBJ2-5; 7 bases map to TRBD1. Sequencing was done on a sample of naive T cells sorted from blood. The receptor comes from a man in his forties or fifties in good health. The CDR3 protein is CASSARTGAGTQYF. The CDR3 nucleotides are TGTGCCAGCAGTGCCCGGACAGGAGCTGGGACCCAGTACTTC.